This T cell receptor beta chain appears in the sequencing data of a study of T-cell reconstitution after alpha-beta-depleted transplantation in children. Unique molecular identifiers featured in how the TCRbeta library was prepared. Each CDR3 protein is one row after TCRdb ran MiXCR on the PCR reads. The repertoire includes nearly 250,000 distinct CDR3 sequences, 7.5% to 9.5% of them detected once, and just under 6.5% sits in the top ten. General study results and limits: At around two months after transplant, the alpha-beta T cells were reportedly derived from several hundred expanded clones that came from non-depleted graft cells.

Germline CDR1 MNHNS, CDR2 SASEGT. The CDR3 totals 16 residues. V was pared by 7 bases and J by 7 bases, with 10 bases of the junction left unmatched. This clonotype was seen repeatedly, ten times or more. Its specificity is unknown. J is TRBJ2-4 and V is TRBV6-1; 13 bases line up with TRBD2. The sample in question was PBMCs, mostly from graft donor cells, obtained 180 days after TCRalphabeta/CD19-depleted stem cell transplant. This sequence originates from a male patient younger than 18 who had a stem cell transplant for acute lymphoblastic leukemia, so the T cells may come from the graft donor. The CDR3 coding sequence is TGTGCCAGCATTGGACTAGCGGGGGCCCCGGGGAACATTCAGTACTTC. It yields the protein CASIGLAGAPGNIQYF.